This T cell receptor (beta chain) was identified in a study of CXCR3-negative and CXCR3-positive naive CD8 T cells. Per germline, CDR1 LNHDA and CDR2 SQIVND (reference sequence). The CDR3 covers 15 residues. UMI labels and 5' RACE were used to prepare the TRB cDNA libraries. After re-calling the 5' RACE reads, TCRdb lists one entry per CDR3 protein, DNA absent. This sample's clone table lists some 130,000 distinct CDR3 sequences. This receptor was identified in a human donor in good health. Some clones in this sample may be carry-over from other donors' samples. The chain has TRBV19 and TRBJ2-7; TCRdb gives TRBD1 as the D gene, but with no DNA this cannot be confirmed. Specimen: naive CXCR3- CD8+ T cells from blood. Subset given: CD45RO-CCR7+CD27+CD95- naive CD8+ T cells lacking CXCR3 (TNR3-). CDR3 region: CASSPDSFPVYEQYF.